This T cell receptor beta chain was found in a study of T cell responses to AZD1222 COVID-19 vaccine. This CDR3 comprises 15 residues. V gave up 6 bases and J gave up 9 bases, with 18 bases separating them. Germline assignment: CDR1 SGHTA and CDR2 FQGNSA. The table came from immunoSEQ multiplex PCR; TCRdb's copy has only in-frame clones and leaves some out. The sample contains under 170,000 clones, 94% of which appear only once. The origin of this receptor is an adult in good health. The sequenced sample was peripheral blood, obtained on day 0 of AZD1222 vaccination. The rearrangement links TRBV7-2 to TRBJ1-6; D gene ambiguous. CDR3 DNA: TGTGCCAGCAGGTCGTCCGGCCCCGCCATTTCACCCCTCCACTTT. Encoded protein: CASRSSGPAISPLHF. The whole variable domain, remainder taken from reference TRBV7-2 and TRBJ1-6, is GAGVSQSPSNKVTEKGKDVELRCDPISGHTALYWYRQSLGQGLEFLIYFQGNSAPDKSGLPSDRFSAERTGGSVSTLTIQRTQQEDSAVYLCASRSSGPAISPLHFGNGTRLTVT.